This T cell receptor (beta chain) was documented in a study of T cells in Graves' hyperthyroidism and ophthalmopathy. Study information: Peripheral blood was secured at the point of initial diagnosis, before any treatment. Whole-study findings and limits: Most thyroid clonotypes with frequency above 0.001 were detected in blood.

Researchers took RNA transcripts and amplified the TCR beta CDR3 regions from them. The TCR CDR3 first-round RT-PCR relied on the HTBI primer set. TCRdb reprocessed the multiplex PCR reads via MiXCR and lists one record per CDR3 protein. The repertoire holds approximately 530,000 distinct CDR3 sequences, roughly a sixth seen once, with 15% to 20% in the top ten. The study defined stable Graves' hyperthyroidism as no ophthalmopathy progression within 18 months. Patients were excluded for uncontrolled infection, other autoimmune disease, pregnancy or lactation. This clonotype was observed many times. Its specificity is not known. Sequences were obtained from blood. This receptor was taken from a woman aged 18-35 years with Graves' hyperthyroidism.

Here the CDR3 DNA reads TGTGCCAGCAGTTTAGACAGGGGGATATACAATGAGCAGTTCTTC. Translated: CASSLDRGIYNEQFF. This chain uses TRBV12-3 or TRBV12-4 with TRBJ2-1; TRBD1 agrees at 8 bases. V was clipped by 1 base and J by 4 bases; unmatched bases: 3. The CDR3 runs to 15 residues.